A single sample is the source of the 24 T cell receptor beta chains below, sequenced in a study of Ad26.COV2.S vaccination and SARS-CoV-2 variants. The treatment: over 15 received Ad26.COV2.S at low or high dose, single or two shots; a few received placebo; per-sample allocation not given. Sampling took place 63 days after the first vaccine or placebo injection. Generated by immunoSEQ multiplex PCR, the TCRdb table keeps only in-frame clones and is missing some. The table includes around 450,000 clones, roughly nine tenths detected once. Sequenced material: peripheral blood, taken in a trial of Ad26.COV2.S vaccine versus placebo. Receptor source: a person between 18 and 65 years old who received the Ad26.COV2.S COVID-19 vaccine or a placebo.

This clone occurred a few times. CDR3 sequence: CSVSDTHAGNTIYF. Here the CDR3 DNA reads TGCAGCGTTTCCGACACACATGCTGGAAACACCATATATTTT. The chain recombines TRBV29-1 with TRBJ1-3; the D is unclear. The germline CDR1 and CDR2 sequences are SQVTM and ANQGSEA. The CDR3 contains 14 residues. V was clipped by 5 bases and J by 2 bases, with 13 bases between them.

V gene TRBV4-3 combines with J gene TRBJ1-1; D not certain. Germline V lookup: CDR1 LGHNA, CDR2 YSLEER. CDR3 length equals 14 residues. Trimming took 0 bases from V and 7 from J, leaving 12 bases between them. The CDR3: CASSQDLGTLEAFF. The DNA for the CDR3 is TGCGCCAGCAGCCAAGATCTGGGCACCCTTGAAGCTTTCTTT.

This clone was detected only once. The chain couples TRBV19 to TRBJ2-2; D unresolved. Germline V lookup: CDR1 LNHDA, CDR2 SQIVND (reference sequence). This CDR3 is 13 amino acids long. Trimming shortened V by 3 bases and J by 6 bases, and 8 bases separated the two germline ends. The CDR3 DNA reads TGTGCCAGTAGTATTGATGGAGCCGGGGAGCTGTTTTTT. Amino acid sequence: CASSIDGAGELFF.

The chain is built from TRBV15 and TRBJ2-2; D is tentatively TRBD1 or TRBD2 (5 bases each). This CDR3 comprises 18 residues. Trimming removed 0 bases from V and 3 bases from J, with 17 bases in between. The germline gives CDR1 LNHNV, CDR2 YYDKDF (reference sequence). The DNA of the CDR3 is TGTGCCACCAGCAGAGACCCCATGGGGGTCCGGGACACCGGGGAGCTGTTTTTT. Its translation: CATSRDPMGVRDTGELFF.

The chain employs TRBV18 and TRBJ1-2; D possibly corresponds to TRBD1 (5 bases). The CDR3 consists of 15 residues. The germline V gene has CDR1 KGHSH and CDR2 LQKENI. Trimming cost V 5 bases and J 5 bases, with 18 bases left between them. This chain's CDR3 is CASSSSRDSGYGYTF. CDR3 bases: TGTGCCAGCTCATCCTCCAGGGACTCGGGGTATGGCTACACCTTC.

Concerning this clone: One end of the junction varies from germline; a read error may be responsible. The chain links TRBV28 to TRBJ2-5; 8 bases are a match to TRBD1. This CDR3 contains 12 residues. Per germline, CDR1 MDHEN and CDR2 SYDVKM. The chain's CDR3 is CASSLMGQDPDF. CDR3 in DNA: TGTGCCAGCAGTTTAATGGGACAGGACCCAGACTTC.

V usage is TRBV3-1 (or the pseudogene TRBV3-2) and J usage is TRBJ2-5, with D perhaps being TRBD1 or TRBD2 (6 bases each). Germline CDR1 reads LGHDT; CDR2 reads YNNKEL (reference sequence). The CDR3 loop spans 16 amino acids. V was clipped by 0 bases and J by 6 bases, with 17 bases between them. The CDR3, as DNA: TGTGCCAGCAGCCAAGATAGGGGGGCAGAGGGAAAGACCCAGTACTTC. Its protein product is CASSQDRGAEGKTQYF.

In its sample, this clone was seen many times. The CDR3 protein is CASRGSGRSYEQYF. For the CDR3, the DNA is TGTGCCAGCAGAGGGAGCGGGAGGTCTTACGAGCAGTACTTC. This chain joins TRBV25-1 and TRBJ2-7, with TRBD2 matching 9 bases. V was pared by 6 bases and J by 4 bases, with 7 bases of the junction left unmatched. The length of the CDR3 is 14 residues. Germline CDR1 is MGHDK and CDR2 is SYGVNS.

The J gene is TRBJ1-2, the V gene TRBV2; no clear D gene. Germline V gene sequence: CDR1 SNHLY, CDR2 FYNNEI. The ends were cut back, 6 bases at V and 4 bases at J, with 18 bases in the middle. CDR3 length: 15 amino acids. For the CDR3, the DNA is TGTGCCAGCAGCGCAGTCCTAACCCTGGGCTATGGCTACACCTTC. Its protein is CASSAVLTLGYGYTF.

This clone is a singleton in its sample. V is TRBV9 and J is TRBJ2-4, with no clear D. The CDR3 loop spans 18 amino acids. V lost 1 base and J lost 2, with 19 bases in between. The germline V gene encodes CDR1 SGDLS and CDR2 YYNGEE. DNA for the CDR3: TGTGCCAGCAGCGTAAATTTCAGACCTGTTCCTTCCAAAAACATTCAGTACTTC. Translation gives CASSVNFRPVPSKNIQYF.

This chain connects TRBV6-1 to TRBJ2-3; no firm D call. The length of the CDR3 is 12 residues. V was pared by 1 base and J by 6 bases, with 5 bases between. In germline, CDR1 is MNHNS, CDR2 SASEGT. CDR3 DNA: TGTGCCAGCAGTGAAGTGTCTGATACGCAGTATTTT. It yields the protein CASSEVSDTQYF.

The chain carries TRBV6-5 and TRBJ2-2, with TRBD1 as a possible D gene (6 bases). Trimming pared 6 bases from V and 2 bases from J, leaving 10 bases between. The CDR3 runs 14 residues. The germline V gene has CDR1 MNHEY and CDR2 SVGAGI. CDR3 sequence (DNA): TGTGCCAGCAGAGGACAGACCAACACCGGGGAGCTGTTTTTT. Translated: CASRGQTNTGELFF.

The genes are TRBV5-8 and TRBJ2-1, with D unresolved. From germline, CDR1 is SGHTS and CDR2 YDEGEE. The ends were cut back, 1 base at V and 0 bases at J, with 8 bases in the middle. The CDR3 has 15 residues. CDR3 loop: CASSLTVGSYNEQFF. The CDR3 region has the DNA TGTGCCAGCAGCTTGACCGTCGGCTCCTACAATGAGCAGTTCTTC.

The CDR3 DNA reads as TGTGCCAGCAGCTTAAATAACCAGCCCCAGCATTTT. Translating gives CASSLNNQPQHF. V is TRBV7-9 and J is TRBJ1-5; D uncertain. CDR3 length: 12 residues. Trimming left V 2 bases short and J 7 bases short, with 6 bases between. Germline V CDR1 and CDR2: SEHNR, FQNEAQ (reference sequence).

In nucleotides, the CDR3 is TGTGCCAGCAGGAGATCGGGGGAAAAACTGTTTTTT. As protein: CASRRSGEKLFF. The chain recombines TRBV6-5 with TRBJ1-4; D gene unclear. The germline V gene has CDR1 MNHEY and CDR2 SVGAGI. The CDR3 spans 12 residues. V was trimmed by 6 bases and J by 8 bases, leaving 10 bases between them.

This chain connects TRBV24-1 to TRBJ1-2; D gene ambiguous. Between the trimmed V and J ends, which lost 2 bases and 8 bases, there was a span of 14 bases. From germline, CDR1 is KGHDR and CDR2 SFDVKD. The CDR3 contains 14 residues. The CDR3 loop reads CATSDSLGVQGYTF. CDR3 coding DNA: TGTGCCACCAGTGATTCTCTTGGCGTGCAGGGCTACACCTTC.

V and J are TRBV24-1 and TRBJ1-6, with TRBD1 as a possible D gene (5 bases). CDR3 length equals 16 residues. The ends were cut back, 2 bases at V and 10 bases at J, with 17 bases in the middle. Germline V CDR1 and CDR2: KGHDR, SFDVKD. CDR3 in amino acids: CATSDSGGGINSPLHF. CDR3 nucleotides: TGTGCCACCAGTGATTCGGGGGGGGGTATAAACTCACCCCTCCACTTT.

The J gene is TRBJ2-7, the V gene TRBV3-1 (or the pseudogene TRBV3-2); D gene uncertain. Germline lookup yields CDR1 LGHDT and CDR2 YNNKEL (reference sequence). The CDR3 runs to 15 residues. Trimming stripped 4 bases from V and 0 bases from J, with 13 bases between. The CDR3, as DNA: TGTGCCAGCAGCCCACGGCCACATAACTCCTACGAGCAGTACTTC. Translating gives CASSPRPHNSYEQYF.

Here the CDR3 reads CASSQDSIGTSGGTTQYF. The CDR3 nucleotides are TGTGCCAGCAGCCAAGATTCCATTGGGACTAGCGGGGGTACTACGCAGTATTTT. The chain couples TRBV3-1 (or the pseudogene TRBV3-2) to TRBJ2-3; the match to TRBD2 covers 14 bases. V lost 0 bases, J lost 8 bases, and 10 bases stayed unmatched. The CDR3 length is 18 residues. CDR1 is LGHDT, CDR2 YNNKEL, per germline (reference sequence).

This chain joins TRBV27 and TRBJ2-3, with a possible D match to TRBD1 (5 bases). Between the trimmed V and J ends, which lost 4 bases and 2 bases, there was a span of 16 bases. The CDR3 runs to 16 residues. From germline, CDR1 is MNHEY and CDR2 SMNVEV (reference sequence). As DNA, the CDR3 is TGTGCCAGCAGTTGGGGCTCGGCAGGACACACAGATACGCAGTATTTT. Translation: CASSWGSAGHTDTQYF.

The chain employs TRBV9 and TRBJ2-2; 7 bases fit TRBD1. Trimming removed 4 bases from V and 2 bases from J; junction bases left unmatched: 8. The germline gives CDR1 SGDLS, CDR2 YYNGEE. The CDR3 is made up of 16 amino acids. The CDR3 sequence is CASSPAQGPNTGELFF. Written as DNA, the CDR3 is TGTGCCAGCAGCCCCGCACAGGGGCCCAACACCGGGGAGCTGTTTTTT.

This chain joins TRBV11-2 and TRBJ2-1; D is uncertain. The CDR3 runs to 11 residues. The germline V gene has CDR1 SGHAT and CDR2 FQNNGV. With 6 bases removed from V and 6 bases from J, the gap between germline ends came to 6 bases. The CDR3 region has the DNA TGTGCCAGCAGGTCTGTCAATGAGCAGTTCTTC. Protein: CASRSVNEQFF.

In this sample, this clone turned up once. The V gene is TRBV15, the J gene TRBJ2-3, with 13 bases matching TRBD2. After removal of 8 bases from V and 2 bases from J, the junction contained 7 bases not matched to a gene. The CDR3 has 16 residues. In germline, CDR1 is LNHNV, CDR2 YYDKDF (reference sequence). CDR3 sequence: CATRAGTSGNTDTQYF. For the CDR3, the DNA is TGTGCCACCCGAGCCGGGACTAGCGGGAACACAGATACGCAGTATTTT.

The chain combines TRBV7-2 with TRBJ2-1, with TRBD2 matching over 12 bases. Germline V lookup: CDR1 SGHTA, CDR2 FQGNSA. This CDR3 is built from 19 residues. Trimming removed 5 bases from V and 0 bases from J; junction bases left unmatched: 11. This CDR3 reads CASSNVGLAGFSSYNEQFF. In DNA form, the CDR3 reads TGTGCCAGCAGCAATGTGGGACTAGCGGGTTTCAGCTCCTACAATGAGCAGTTCTTC.